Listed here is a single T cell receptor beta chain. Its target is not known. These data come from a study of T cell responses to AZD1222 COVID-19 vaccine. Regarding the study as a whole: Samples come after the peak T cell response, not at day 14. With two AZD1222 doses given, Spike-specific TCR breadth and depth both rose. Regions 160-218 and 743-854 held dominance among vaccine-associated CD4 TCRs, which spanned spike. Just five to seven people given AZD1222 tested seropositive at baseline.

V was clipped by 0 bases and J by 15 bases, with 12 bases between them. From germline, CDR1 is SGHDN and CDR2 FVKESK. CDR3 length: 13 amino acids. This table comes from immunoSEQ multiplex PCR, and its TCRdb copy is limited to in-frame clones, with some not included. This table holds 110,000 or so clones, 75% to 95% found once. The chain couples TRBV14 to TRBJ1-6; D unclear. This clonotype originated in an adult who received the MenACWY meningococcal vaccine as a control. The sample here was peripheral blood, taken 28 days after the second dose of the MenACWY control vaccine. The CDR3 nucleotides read TGTGCCAGCAGCCAAGATAAGAGGGCTCTCCTCCACTTT. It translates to CASSQDKRALLHF.